These 18 T cell receptor beta chains share one sample of origin, sequenced in a study of T cells after yellow fever vaccination (dated by TCRdb to between 2018 and 2021). Receptors were amplified or captured by 5' RACE. The instrument given in TCRdb is Illumina NovaSeq 6000. Using fastp trimming at Q25 and MiXCR clonotype assembly, TCRdb reanalyzed the public sequencing data and kept in-frame beta chains. Identical CDR3 protein sequences are pooled into one entry, listed with their most common genes and DNA. The sample profile shows about 160,000 distinct CDR3 sequences; 7% to 10% of them were found once. The ten biggest clones cover around 35% of the sample. The treatment or condition tag for this specimen amounts to: live attenuated yellow fever vaccine strain. The specimen comprised CD8+ T cells sorted from PBMCs, sampled 45 days after the yellow fever booster vaccination. Source of these receptors: a man between 18 and 29 years old who received the YFV17D yellow fever vaccine.

This clonotype has just a few counts. The CDR3 bases are TGTGCCACCAGCAGAGCCACAGGGCGGCCTGAAGCTTTCTTT. It specifies CATSRATGRPEAFF. The chain couples TRBV15 to TRBJ1-1; D possibly corresponds to TRBD1 (6 bases). The CDR3 is 14 residues long. The germline V gene has CDR1 LNHNV and CDR2 YYDKDF (reference sequence). V was clipped by 1 base and J by 6 bases, with 12 bases between them.

The chain recombines TRBV20-1 with TRBJ1-5; 7 bases are shared with TRBD1. V lost 4 bases and J lost 2; bases outside the gene matches: 5. CDR3 size: 14 residues. CDR1 DFQATT and CDR2 SNEGSKA come from the germline V gene (reference sequence). The CDR3 loop is CSATTGNGNQPQHF. The CDR3 nucleotides are TGCAGTGCTACGACAGGGAACGGCAATCAGCCCCAGCATTTT.

This chain connects TRBV19 to TRBJ1-2; weak D call: TRBD1 (5 bases). Trimming left V 2 bases short and J 7 bases short, with 26 bases between. This CDR3 has 18 residues. In germline, CDR1 is LNHDA, CDR2 SQIVND (reference sequence). The CDR3 DNA reads as TGTGCCAGTAGTATACTGTTCGGAACAGGCACCAGTGGTGGTGGCTACACCTTC. Protein product: CASSILFGTGTSGGGYTF.

This clonotype showed up just a few times. This chain joins TRBV7-2 and TRBJ1-5; D is possibly TRBD1 (5 bases). The CDR3 spans 19 residues. Per the germline V gene, CDR1 is SGHTA and CDR2 is FQGNSA. The V and J ends lost 5 bases and 0 bases respectively, with 23 bases between them. The CDR3: CASSLVGDSTPSSNQPQHF. The CDR3 nucleotides read TGTGCCAGCAGCCTCGTAGGGGACTCGACTCCGAGTAGCAATCAGCCCCAGCATTTT.

This clonotype showed up many times. The J gene is TRBJ2-2, the V gene TRBV4-1; TRBD1 might be the D (5 bases). This CDR3 has 15 residues. Trimming removed 6 bases from V and 4 bases from J, with 15 bases in between. The germline CDR1 and CDR2 sequences are MGHRA and YSYEKL. CDR3 bases: TGCGCCAGCAGTTTTAAGGGGATGGGCACCGGGGAGCTGTTTTTT. Translated: CASSFKGMGTGELFF.

This clonotype was seen a handful of times. The chain carries TRBV14 and TRBJ2-1; no reliable D call. The CDR3 contains 12 residues. Trimming took 3 bases from V and 7 from J, leaving 7 bases between them. The germline V gene has CDR1 SGHDN and CDR2 FVKESK. The DNA of the CDR3 is TGTGCCAGCAGCCAGGCCATTAATGAGCAGTTCTTC. This sequence encodes CASSQAINEQFF.

This clonotype was detected only a few times. The CDR3 here is CASSQSISVLDTEAFF. The DNA of the CDR3 is TGCGCCAGCAGCCAAAGTATCTCAGTACTGGATACTGAAGCTTTCTTT. J is TRBJ1-1 and V is TRBV4-3, with D unresolved. This CDR3 is 16 amino acids long. Germline CDR1 LGHNA, CDR2 YSLEER. V lost 2 bases and J 5 bases, leaving 18 bases between the germline ends.

For the CDR3, the DNA is TGCGCCAGCAGCCAAGATGAGGGGCGGGGGCCAGTTTACTTC. It translates to CASSQDEGRGPVYF. V usage is TRBV4-3 and J usage is TRBJ2-7; D is possibly TRBD2 (7 bases). V lost 0 bases to trimming and J lost 13 bases, with 19 bases between them. This CDR3 region has 14 residues. Germline V gives CDR1 LGHNA, CDR2 YSLEER.

The rearrangement uses TRBV4-1 and TRBJ2-2; D remains unclear. This CDR3 is built from 14 residues. Per the germline V gene, CDR1 is MGHRA and CDR2 is YSYEKL. V was trimmed by 4 bases and J by 2 bases, leaving 8 bases between them. The CDR3 region is CASSPQYNTGELFF. The CDR3 region has the DNA TGCGCCAGCAGCCCGCAGTATAACACCGGGGAGCTGTTTTTT.

This clonotype was detected a few times. The chain links TRBV12-3 or TRBV12-4 to TRBJ1-5; 7 bases fit TRBD1. The CDR3 contains 15 residues. The ends lost 5 bases at V and 1 base at J; junction bases unmatched: 5. CDR3 in DNA: TGTGCCAGCAGTACCGACAGGGAAAGCAATCAGCCCCAGCATTTT. It is translated as CASSTDRESNQPQHF.

This clonotype has more than one count but fewer than ten. The chain has TRBV7-9 and TRBJ1-1, with 10 bases aligning to TRBD1. The CDR3 runs to 16 residues. In germline, CDR1 is SEHNR, CDR2 FQNEAQ (reference sequence). V was pared by 6 bases and J by 0 bases, with 7 bases of the junction left unmatched. This CDR3 reads CASSHPGQGMNTEAFF. Written as DNA, the CDR3 is TGTGCCAGCAGTCATCCGGGACAGGGGATGAACACTGAAGCTTTCTTT.

This clonotype was picked up a small number of times. The rearrangement joins TRBV4-3 to TRBJ1-1; D gene ambiguous. The CDR3 length is 14 residues. Germline-derived CDR1 and CDR2 are LGHNA and YSLEER. Trimming took 0 bases from V and 5 from J, leaving 10 bases between them. The CDR3, as DNA: TGCGCCAGCAGCCAAGACCGGGAGCTTACTGAAGCTTTCTTT. It codes for CASSQDRELTEAFF.

The rearrangement uses TRBV2 and TRBJ2-5, with 13 nucleotides matching TRBD2. Germline V gene sequence: CDR1 SNHLY, CDR2 FYNNEI. Germline trimming cut 6 bases from V and 2 bases from J; bases unmatched to any gene: 15. This CDR3 contains 19 residues. The CDR3, as DNA: TGTGCCAGCAGCGAGGGCGATGTGACTAGCGGGGGGTATCAAGAGACCCAGTACTTC. Translating it yields CASSEGDVTSGGYQETQYF.

This clonotype was detected only a few times. The chain couples TRBV10-3 to TRBJ1-5, with TRBD1 matching 8 bases. Germline-derived CDR1 and CDR2 are ENHRY and SYGVKD. The CDR3 runs to 14 residues. Losses at the gene ends were 6 bases for V and 4 bases for J; bases not matched to a gene: 5. The CDR3 spells CAIRGTGRNQPQHF. CDR3 sequence (DNA): TGTGCCATCAGGGGGACAGGCCGGAATCAGCCCCAGCATTTT.

This clonotype was observed a handful of times. The rearrangement uses TRBV4-1 and TRBJ2-3; TRBD2 is a possible D gene (6 bases). Germline CDR1 reads MGHRA; CDR2 reads YSYEKL. Trimming took off 4 bases at V and 5 bases at J, with 13 bases between the two ends. CDR3 size: 14 residues. The CDR3 DNA sequence: TGCGCCAGCAGCCTCCCGGGGGTTAAAGATACGCAGTATTTT. Protein product: CASSLPGVKDTQYF.

This clonotype was detected only a few times. The rearrangement joins TRBV7-9 to TRBJ2-1; D is perhaps TRBD1 (5 bases). The CDR3 contains 14 residues. The germline V gene has CDR1 SEHNR and CDR2 FQNEAQ (reference sequence). Trimming took off 5 bases at V and 6 bases at J, with 14 bases between the two ends. This chain's CDR3 is CASSDSDQPNEQFF. In nucleotides, the CDR3 is TGTGCCAGCAGCGACAGTGACCAACCCAATGAGCAGTTCTTC. Full variable domain (rest looked up from reference TRBV7-9 and TRBJ2-1): DTGVSQNPRHKITKRGQNVTFRCDPISEHNRLYWYRQTLGQGPEFLTYFQNEAQLEKSRLLSDRFSAERPKGSFSTLEIQRTEQGDSAMYLCASSDSDQPNEQFFGPGTRLTVL.

This rearrangement joins TRBV6-2 or TRBV6-3 to TRBJ2-1; 11 nucleotides align to TRBD1. Germline lookup yields CDR1 MNHEY and CDR2 SVGEGT. The CDR3 has 16 amino acids. The trim removed 0 bases at V and 9 bases at J, leaving 7 bases unmatched. The CDR3 spells CASSYSRTGGPGEQFF. CDR3 in DNA: TGTGCCAGCAGTTACTCTCGGACAGGGGGCCCCGGTGAGCAGTTCTTC.

This clonotype was observed a handful of times. The genes are TRBV20-1 and TRBJ2-3, with 12 bases matching TRBD2. The CDR3 extends over 17 amino acids. Germline V gene lookup returns CDR1 DFQATT and CDR2 SNEGSKA (reference sequence). J lost 6 bases, V lost 6 bases, and 16 bases had no gene match. CDR3 amino acids: CSAPSSSGGALVDTQYF. Written as DNA, the CDR3 is TGCAGTGCCCCTTCTTCTAGCGGGGGGGCTCTTGTTGATACGCAGTATTTT.